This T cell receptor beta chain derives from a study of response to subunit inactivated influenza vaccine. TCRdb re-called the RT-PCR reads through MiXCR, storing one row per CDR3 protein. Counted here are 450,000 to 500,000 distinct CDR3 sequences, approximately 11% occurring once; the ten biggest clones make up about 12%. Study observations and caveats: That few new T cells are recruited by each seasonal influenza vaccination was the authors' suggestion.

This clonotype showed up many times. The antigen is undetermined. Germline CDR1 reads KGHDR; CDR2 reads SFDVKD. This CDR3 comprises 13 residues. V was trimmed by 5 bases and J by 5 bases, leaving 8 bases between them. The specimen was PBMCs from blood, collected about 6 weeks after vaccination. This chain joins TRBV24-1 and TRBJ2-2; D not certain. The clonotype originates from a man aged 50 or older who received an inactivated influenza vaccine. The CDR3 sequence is CATSAGSTGELFF. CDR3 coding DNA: TGTGCCACCAGTGCAGGCTCGACCGGGGAGCTGTTTTTT.